This paragraph covers one T cell receptor beta chain sequence. CDR3 length: 13 residues. Germline lookup yields CDR1 KGHSH and CDR2 LQKENI. V was clipped by 3 bases and J by 10 bases, with 16 bases between them. These data come from a study of T cell responses to AZD1222 COVID-19 vaccine. Some clones are missing from TCRdb's copy, which holds only in-frame ones; the method was immunoSEQ multiplex PCR. This sample carries some 47,000 clones, over 80% of them seen once, and the ten largest clones take 2% to 3%. The rearrangement joins TRBV18 to TRBJ2-7; possibly TRBD2 for D (6 bases). The material sequenced was peripheral blood, taken 28 days after the second AZD1222 dose. The sequence was obtained from an adult who received the AZD1222 COVID-19 vaccine. CDR3 DNA: TGTGCCAGCTCACCCGGGCAGTCGGGGGTTCAGTACTTC. Amino acid sequence: CASSPGQSGVQYF.